The rows below give T cell receptor beta chains drawn from one sample of a study of T cells after yellow fever vaccination. TCRdb reprocessed the 5' RACE reads with MiXCR, giving one entry per CDR3 protein. The sample records about 350,000 distinct CDR3 sequences, 11% being singletons. This specimen was PBMCs, taken on the day of the first yellow fever vaccination. Receptors originate from a man aged 18 to 35 who received the YFV17D yellow fever vaccine. CDR3s include the opening cysteine and the closing phenylalanine or tryptophan. A D gene is named only where the DNA matches it firmly. Not every row has a clone size; where given, it reads once, few, many or a size class.

clone_size	v_call	j_call	d_call	cdr3_aa	cdr3_nt
-	TRBV19	TRBJ2-1	TRBD1	CASSRIPGQVSYNEQFF	TGTGCCAGTAGTAGGATCCCGGGACAGGTTTCCTACAATGAGCAGTTCTTC
-	TRBV30	TRBJ1-4	-	CAWSVHVEKLFF	TGTGCCTGGAGTGTACACGTTGAAAAACTGTTTTTT
few	TRBV4-2	TRBJ2-4	-	CASSQAPGFTKNIQYF	TGTGCCAGCAGCCAAGCTCCGGGGTTCACCAAAAACATTCAGTACTTC
few	TRBV9	TRBJ2-1	-	CASSVASGSNEQFF	TGTGCCAGCAGCGTAGCATCTGGGTCGAATGAGCAGTTCTTC
few	TRBV20-1	TRBJ2-5	-	CSADRQLQETQYF	TGCAGTGCTGACAGACAGCTCCAAGAGACCCAGTACTTC
few	TRBV5-4	TRBJ2-2	TRBD1	CASRNRGPTGELFF	TGTGCCAGCAGAAACAGGGGGCCTACCGGGGAGCTGTTTTTT
few	TRBV7-2	TRBJ2-5	-	CASSPGVSQETQYF	TGTGCCAGCAGCCCCGGGGTTTCCCAAGAGACCCAGTACTTC
few	TRBV12-3/TRBV12-4	TRBJ2-4	TRBD1	CASSNRDRGPLAKNIQYF	TGTGCCAGCAGTAACCGGGACAGGGGGCCTTTAGCCAAAAACATTCAGTACTTC
-	TRBV6-4	TRBJ2-3	-	CASSEGLNHPDTQYF	TGTGCCAGCAGTGAGGGCCTAAACCACCCAGATACGCAGTATTTT
-	TRBV4-3	TRBJ1-1	TRBD1	CASSWDRGNTEAFF	TGCGCCAGCAGCTGGGACAGGGGGAACACTGAAGCTTTCTTT
-	TRBV19	TRBJ2-5	TRBD2	CASTLTSGGASETQYF	TGTGCCAGTACCCTGACTAGCGGGGGGGCGAGCGAGACCCAGTACTTC
-	TRBV9	TRBJ1-2	-	CASSVRGVDYGYTF	TGTGCCAGCAGCGTACGAGGGGTGGACTATGGCTACACCTTC
few	TRBV12-3/TRBV12-4	TRBJ1-4	-	CASMVNEKLFF	TGTGCCAGCATGGTTAATGAAAAACTGTTTTTT